One T cell receptor (beta chain) is described in this entry. Its antigen has not been determined. Base qualities were left out, and no much larger clone turns up one base away. In total, approximately 690 healthy bone marrow donors made up the cohort. Cohort members were all nominally healthy when sampled, although unrecorded immune exposures were likely present. The donor was CMV seronegative and was included in the group of 352 seronegative cohort members. Each donor provided a peripheral blood sample, and peripheral blood mononuclear cells were used for TCR beta sequencing. The Qiagen DNeasy Blood Extraction Kit was used to extract genomic DNA from the blood cell samples. The sample originates from a study of cytomegalovirus exposure and HLA in healthy donors (dated by TCRdb to about 2017). With respect to the entire study: An earlier analysis of 587 of the donors reported 276 Gb of sequence data and some 110 million unique TCR beta sequences obtained from about 200 million T cells. Every discovery cohort repertoire had been produced on one sequencing platform. Class I and class II HLA loci were covered by the typing at four-digit resolution. Typing coverage differed by locus: A, B, C, DRB1 and DQB1 were typed in roughly 620-630 donors, DQA1 in around 500, DPA1 in 600 to 610, and DPB1 in 400 to 480. On average, 235,054 unique TCR beta nucleotide sequences were sequenced per donor among 300 to 500 genotyped donors of the cohort, with 15% to 20% of those sequences being non-productive. About 300 gigabases of sequencing data and approximately 91 million unique TCR sequences made up an early release that covered about 640 HLA-typed donors. Along with the roughly 700-subject first cohort, a separate validation cohort of approximately 110 different subjects was used. The study aimed to test whether signatures of past pathogen exposure could be identified by cataloging public T cell receptors. In a later analysis, previously published TCR beta repertoires from 670 or so donors were re-analyzed and high-resolution HLA genotyping was added so that TCR occurrence patterns could be studied. Four or five DR-DQ haplotypes were treated as single units for association and clustering because of strong linkage in the cohort. Of the approximately 400 genotyped donors, 81% were placed in the genetic ancestry cluster associated with self-reported Caucasian donors. High-throughput TCR immunosequencing, statistical association of individual TCRs with disease status, and machine learning were combined to predict cytomegalovirus infection status. An earlier analysis of approximately 630 of the donors applied high-throughput TCR beta sequencing to assess whether each TCR beta V gene segment acted as functional or pseudogenic. Genome-wide SNP genotypes for about 55% of the roughly 670 donors were used in a later genetic analysis, which treated that subset as a discovery cohort. The study used immunosequencing to profile the T cell repertoires of about 670 subjects and linked those repertoires to cytomegalovirus serostatus. Donor age, sex, ethnicity and CMV serostatus were compiled alongside the repertoire data. In the later analysis, no new phenotypic data were used to find candidate immune exposures; instead, reliance was placed on TCR beta sequences and their occurrence across donors.

Library method: the immunoSEQ multiplex PCR assay. For the multiplex PCR, a mixture combining 60 forward primers for TCR Vbeta segments and 13 reverse primers for TCR Jbeta segments was used. The CDR3 region of rearranged TCR beta genes was amplified from genomic DNA by a multiplex PCR assay. Amplified TCR beta libraries were sequenced as 87-base-pair reads on the Illumina HiSeq System. The authors' analysis ran thus. Across the 500 to 700 repertoires, a later analysis counted 80 million or so unique TCR beta chains, roughly 11 million of which were shared by at least two donors. To remove PCR and sequencing errors, raw reads were error-corrected and collapsed into unique sequences using a nearest-neighbor algorithm that merged closely related sequences. Alignment of CDR3 sequences to IMGT reference sequences was used to assign V, D and J gene segments. For a sequence to be retained, a match of at least six nucleotides to both a V gene segment and a J gene segment was required. Rearrangements were called productive when the CDR3 lacked stop codons and stayed in frame with V and J; all others were non-productive. CDR3 was defined by IMGT convention, running from the second conserved V-encoded cysteine to the conserved J-encoded phenylalanine. Sequences without an unambiguous match to a single V gene segment were excluded from the earlier analysis of 450 to 650 of the donors. In an earlier analysis of some 590 of the donors, V segments were called functional above 56.7% productive rearrangements and were called segregating when the between-donor standard deviation exceeded 5%. A statistical classification framework was developed to diagnose cytomegalovirus status using the catalog of TCR beta chain sequences. V and J gene assignment, in a later analysis, came from comparing TCR nucleotide sequences with IMGT/GENE-DB human TR gene sequences. A later analysis assigned CDR3 sequences and most-parsimonious VDJ recombination scenarios with the TCRdist pipeline. A later analysis defined each TCR beta chain by its CDR3 amino acid sequence plus V-gene family, and excluded reads lacking a unique V-gene family. To address suspected cross-contamination and a sequencing artifact, a later analysis removed several hundred highly shared, low-generation-probability nucleotide sequences. For each public chain, a later analysis derived a clonal expansion index from normalized ranks of inferred template counts within each repertoire. In a later analysis, generation probabilities were computed using a VDJ recombination model fitted to out-of-frame rearrangements, and the results were checked against IGoR. Hypergeometric tests were used in a later analysis to score TCR-TCR, TCR-HLA and TCR-CMV co-occurrence, with a repertoire-size bias correction applied to the TCR pairs. A later analysis estimated false discovery rates by permuting HLA or CMV assignments 20 times. In a later analysis, co-occurring TCRs were grouped with DBSCAN, and TCRdist sequence similarity was added when clustering was performed within HLA-allele-positive subsets. For co-occurrence clustering, repertoires with fewer than 30,000 or more than 120,000 public chains were excluded, along with four to six repertoires with anomalous nucleotide sharing. The source is immuneACCESS, and TCRdb retained only in-frame sequences with V and J called. Part of the clones is not carried over; for the studies checked, unresolved V genes explain less than half of this, and the remainder is unexplained. V and J calls and clone size are as listed in that table; D and trimming were resolved from the DNA. The sample table shows roughly 130,000 clones, and 80% are seen once. The ten most abundant clones make up roughly 5% of the sample.

From its cysteine to its phenylalanine, the CDR3 spans 13 amino acids. Only the CDR3 portion is preserved as DNA: 39 bases, with reading frame beginning at the first base. From a lookup of the germline V gene, CDR1 and CDR2 are SGHVS and FQNEAQ. Here V drops 4 bases and J drops 4 bases, and the junction holds 3 bases not matched to any gene. The investigation overall reported the following: Because HLA typing was unavailable for some donors at each locus, only the typed subset was used in association tests. When HLA alleles, especially DR and DQ, strongly co-occurred, attributing TCR associations to individual alleles was difficult. V-gene and J-gene trimming of TCR beta chains was associated with a missense DCLRE1C variant in a later genetic analysis, and the association was replicated in an independent cohort. Specific HLA alleles were associated with around 18,000 TCR beta sequences at a false discovery rate of 0.05 in a later analysis. According to a later analysis, most CMV-associated TCR beta chains appeared to be HLA-restricted, and the HLA associations seemed to be driven largely by CMV exposure. Because counts were too low, seventeen rarely observed V segments, including chromosome 9 orphons, were excluded from the earlier analysis of fewer than 650 of the donors. Sequencing depth was assumed to be roughly uniform across donors in the presence/absence analyses, though that assumption may not hold. A later analysis found that TCR association rates varied across HLA loci, with DRB1 alleles showing the most associated TCRs and HLA-C alleles the fewest. In a later analysis, HLA-associated TCR beta chains were found to be more clonally expanded and to have lower generation probabilities than equally common non-associated chains. A later genetic analysis reported fewer N-insertions in productive TCRs among donors in an Asian-associated ancestry cluster than the roughly 700-donor mean. Immune exposure information for the cohort was limited to CMV serostatus. A cluster of highly shared sequence variants was judged likely to be a technical artifact of the sequencing pipeline. Across donors, most TCR sequences were observed very rarely, whereas some public TCRs were present in many individuals. A further reported finding was that TCR beta sequences accurately predicted the HLA-A and HLA-B alleles for most subjects in the first cohort. Correlated functional status among segregating V segments might reflect linkage disequilibrium, but an unknown experimental factor could not be ruled out. Only TCR beta chains were sequenced in this cohort, and the absence of alpha or paired-chain data limited detectable features. According to the authors, the approach could potentially be generalized to other disease states and immunological phenotypes. A later analysis reported that several top co-occurrence clusters appeared linked to parvovirus B19, influenza, CMV and Epstein-Barr virus. Broadly in line with IMGT annotations, most TCR beta V segments showed up in productive rearrangements about 90% or about 30% of the time in an earlier analysis of several hundred of the donors. The study listed 170 or so TCR beta chains as associated with cytomegalovirus. The classifier was reported to diagnose cytomegalovirus status with high specificity and sensitivity in both the original and validation cohorts. Some IMGT-functional V segments, including TRBV6-2 and TRBV6-3, could not be told apart with the 87-base-pair reads, so those segments were excluded. In vitro tests confirmed that a few of the cytomegalovirus-associated TCR beta chains recognize cytomegalovirus antigens.

This receptor chain uses TRBV7-8 and TRBJ1-2, with 7 middle bases fitting TRBD1. The clonotype originates from a man aged 30-40 years in good health and CMV-seronegative. Sequenced: PBMCs. The nucleotide sequence is TGTGCCAGCAGCTCGGGACAGACCTATGGCTACACCTTC. Translated, this gives CASSSGQTYGYTF.